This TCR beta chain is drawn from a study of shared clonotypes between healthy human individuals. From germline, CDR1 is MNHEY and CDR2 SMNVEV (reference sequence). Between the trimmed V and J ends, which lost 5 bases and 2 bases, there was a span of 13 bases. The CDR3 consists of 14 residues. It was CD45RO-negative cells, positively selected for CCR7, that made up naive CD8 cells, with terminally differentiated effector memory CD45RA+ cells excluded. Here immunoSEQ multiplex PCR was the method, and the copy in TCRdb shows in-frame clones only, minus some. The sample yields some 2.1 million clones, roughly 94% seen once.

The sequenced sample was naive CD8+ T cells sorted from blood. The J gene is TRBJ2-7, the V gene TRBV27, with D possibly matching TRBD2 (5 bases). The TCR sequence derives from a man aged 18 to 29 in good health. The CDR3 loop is CASSHGGPTYEQYF. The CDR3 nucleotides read TGTGCCAGCAGTCATGGCGGGCCGACCTACGAGCAGTACTTC.